This T cell receptor beta chain was found in a study of blood T cell repertoires in COVID-19. Overall study context: The United States, Italy and Spain supplied acute and convalescent COVID-19 samples. Nucleic acid was either cDNA or gDNA, and it came from T cells, B-cell-depleted T cells, or PBMCs.

Methods used by the authors: Amplification of reference gene primers was used by the study to estimate nucleated cell counts. TCRdb's copy holds only in-frame clones and misses some; the assay was immunoSEQ multiplex PCR. From that table come the V and J calls and clone size; the DNA was used to work out D and trimming. The table has fewer than 130,000 clones, 82% seen once; the top ten hold 16%. This clone was recorded once. The receptor's source is a woman aged 60-70 years with acute or convalescent COVID-19. The sequenced material came from peripheral blood.

CDR3 amino acids: CASSDVQGASYEQYF. CDR3 bases: TGCGCCAGCAGCGATGTACAGGGGGCCTCCTACGAGCAGTACTTC. The J gene is TRBJ2-7, the V gene TRBV5-1; TRBD1 agrees at 9 bases. This CDR3 contains 15 residues. Germline CDR1 SGHRS, CDR2 YFSETQ. V gave up 4 bases and J gave up 0 bases; unmatched junction bases: 5. The complete variable domain, with remaining parts taken from reference TRBV5-1 and TRBJ2-7, reads KAGVTQTPRYLIKTRGQQVTLSCSPISGHRSVSWYQQTPGQGLQFLFEYFSETQRNKGNFPGRFSGRQFSNSRSEMNVSTLELGDSALYLCASSDVQGASYEQYFGPGTRLTVT.